This passage covers 6 T cell receptor beta chains from one sample sequenced in a study of human T cells and chemical hapten exposure. The time point: patch test 2, 6 weeks after DPC sensitization. Treatment denoted: therapeutic diphenylcyclopropenone sensitization with weekly scalp DPC. From the RACE reads, TCRdb called clonotypes with MiXCR, one entry per CDR3 protein. Among 110,000 or so distinct CDR3 sequences, 9% to 9.5% were seen once, and the ten largest hold around 3.1%. The sequences come from whole blood, collected in connection with sensitization to the hapten diphenylcyclopropenone (DPC). The receptors derive from a woman in her forties with alopecia areata. Some clones in this sample may be carry-over from other donors' samples.

This clonotype was counted ten times or more. This sequence joins TRBV19 and TRBJ2-7, with a weak D call TRBD1 (5 bases). The CDR3 is made up of 14 amino acids. V lost 9 bases, J lost 7 bases, and 22 bases lay in between. Germline V gene sequence: CDR1 LNHDA, CDR2 SQIVND (reference sequence). For the CDR3, the DNA is TGTGCCAGCGCGGTTCAGGGATCTGCGCGGGAGCAGTACTTC. Translation: CASAVQGSAREQYF.

This clonotype was recorded a few times. The gene calls are TRBV7-2 and TRBJ2-1; 11 nucleotides match TRBD1. The CDR3 has 17 amino acids. Germline V lookup: CDR1 SGHTA, CDR2 FQGNSA. With 4 bases clipped from V and 7 bases from J, the junction kept 12 bases outside the gene matches. CDR3 in amino acids: CASSYKRRTGGENEQFF. The CDR3 DNA follows: TGTGCCAGCAGCTATAAGCGCCGGACAGGGGGCGAGAATGAGCAGTTCTTC.

This clonotype was seen only a few times. V usage is TRBV7-2 and J usage is TRBJ2-7; D may be TRBD2 (6 bases). Per the germline V gene, CDR1 is SGHTA and CDR2 is FQGNSA. V was pared by 1 base and J by 0 bases, with 10 bases between. The CDR3 is 15 amino acids. As DNA, the CDR3 is TGTGCCAGCAGCTTAGTCGCGGGAACCTCCTACGAGCAGTACTTC. Amino acid sequence: CASSLVAGTSYEQYF.

This clonotype was observed many times. The chain joins TRBV12-3 or TRBV12-4 to TRBJ1-1, with 11 bases lining up with TRBD1. J lost 4 bases, V lost 3 bases, and 4 bases had no gene match. The CDR3 has 15 residues. The CDR3 protein is CASSFGGTGGTEAFF. The CDR3 bases are TGTGCCAGCAGTTTCGGGGGGACAGGGGGCACTGAAGCTTTCTTT.

This clonotype was detected many times. The V gene is TRBV18, the J gene TRBJ1-1, with no clear D. The CDR3 has 14 amino acids. Trimming stripped 6 bases from V and 1 base from J, with 12 bases between. CDR1 is KGHSH and CDR2 is LQKENI in the germline V gene. CDR3 residues: CASSPRSANTEAFF. CDR3 in DNA: TGTGCCAGCTCGCCGCGATCCGCGAACACTGAAGCTTTCTTT.

This rearrangement joins TRBV5-6 to TRBJ1-1; 8 nucleotides line up with TRBD1. The junction had 9 bases not matched to a gene; V was cut back by 4 bases and J by 4 bases. CDR3 length: 15 amino acids. Per germline, CDR1 SGHDT and CDR2 YYEEEE. CDR3 region: CASSHLRGPGTEAFF. The CDR3 DNA sequence: TGTGCCAGCAGCCATCTCAGGGGGCCCGGCACTGAAGCTTTCTTT.